Presented here are 6 T cell receptor beta chains from one specimen sequenced in a study of shared clonotypes between healthy human individuals. Using immunoSEQ multiplex PCR, the repertoire was profiled, and TCRdb retains in-frame clones only, with some absent. The top ten clones hold 0.35% to 0.45% of a sample with 2.3 million or so clones, more than 80% of them seen once. The sequenced sample was naive CD4+ T cells from PBMCs. Described subset: CD45RA+ positively selected. The receptors shown here come from a man aged 18-30 years in good health. Some clones in this sample may be carry-over from other donors' samples.

The DNA for the CDR3 is TGCAGCGTCAGACTAGCGGGAGCTCCCGAGCAGTACTTC. Amino acids: CSVRLAGAPEQYF. The chain carries TRBV29-1 and TRBJ2-7; 12 nucleotides line up with TRBD2. The CDR3 runs 13 residues. V lost 6 bases to trimming and J lost 6 bases; unmatched junction nucleotides: 6. The V gene's germline CDR1 is SQVTM and CDR2 ANQGSEA.

The chain joins TRBV28 to TRBJ2-1; D might be TRBD2 (6 bases). V gave up 1 base and J gave up 6 bases, with 19 bases separating them. Germline V gene data show CDR1 as MDHEN and CDR2 as SYDVKM. The CDR3 covers 17 residues. The CDR3 region is CASSLLLRAGLANEQFF. In nucleotides, the CDR3 is TGTGCCAGCAGTTTATTACTGAGAGCGGGTCTCGCCAATGAGCAGTTCTTC.

This chain links TRBV9 with TRBJ2-7; D is undetermined. V lost 3 bases, J lost 2 bases, and 12 bases lay in between. The CDR3 has 14 residues. Looked up from germline, CDR1 is SGDLS and CDR2 is YYNGEE. For the CDR3, the DNA is TGTGCCAGCAGCGGGAGTGGGGATCCCTACGAGCAGTACTTC. As protein: CASSGSGDPYEQYF.

The V gene is TRBV7-9, the J gene TRBJ1-1; a possible D gene is TRBD1 (5 bases). The germline V and J ends were trimmed by 2 bases and 6 bases, with 16 bases remaining between them. The CDR3 has 15 residues. Germline assignment: CDR1 SEHNR and CDR2 FQNEAQ (reference sequence). This chain's CDR3 is CASSLNLAGRPEAFF. The CDR3 DNA follows: TGTGCCAGCAGCTTAAACTTGGCAGGGCGCCCTGAAGCTTTCTTT.

J is TRBJ2-3 and V is TRBV5-4; D unclear. The V end lost 6 bases, the J end lost 0 bases, and 17 bases lay between the germline ends. This CDR3 is built from 16 residues. Germline CDR1 reads SGHNT; CDR2 reads YYREEE (reference sequence). In DNA form, the CDR3 reads TGTGCCAGCACTAAAGGAGACGGGCCTAGCACAGATACGCAGTATTTT. Translated: CASTKGDGPSTDTQYF.

A word on this clone: This sample also contains other DNA sequences that code for the same CDR3. The V and J genes are TRBV7-2 and TRBJ2-7; 10 bases are shared with TRBD2. With 5 bases clipped from V and 3 bases from J, the junction kept 4 bases outside the gene matches. Germline V lookup: CDR1 SGHTA, CDR2 FQGNSA. The CDR3 runs to 14 residues. CDR3: CASSLWTSGYEQYF. The CDR3 DNA sequence: TGTGCCAGCAGCCTTTGGACTAGCGGCTACGAGCAGTACTTC.